This TCR beta chain came from a study of blood T cells in healthy people across ages (dated by TCRdb to the mid-2010s). Describing the broader study: Template switching captured roughly one uniquely barcoded TCR beta cDNA molecule per two T cells in model experiments. Age-related changes in TCR beta repertoire diversity were measured in the study by deep sequencing normalized with unique cDNA molecular identifiers. Donors were grouped into four age groups: young (average roughly 17 years), middle-aged (approximately 41), aged (around 60) and long-lived (82). To avoid experimental bias, donors of different ages were distributed randomly across sequencing lanes. Two additional independent replicas of 1 million unique cDNA reads from the same blood draw were analyzed for two donors (one aged 18 to 30 and one aged 80 or older). What the work shows at the level of the full study, not this receptor alone: A strong correlation was found between observed TCR beta diversity and the percentage of naive T cells measured by flow cytometry. As age increased, observed TCR beta diversity per million T cells dropped in a roughly linear way, and a significant reduction was already evident by age 40. Compared with the aged group, the long-lived group had more naive CD4+ T cells, fewer expanded clones and increased TCR diversity, suggesting age selection. Estimates of total diversity based on one million sequenced T cells were considered lower bounds and underestimates. Because the CMV infection status of the donors was unknown, age-related changes in expanded clonotypes may potentially have been confounded. Since profiling was done on bulk unsorted PBMCs, naive and antigen-experienced compartments could not be conclusively compared.

A remark on this clonotype: Its cognate antigen has yet to be identified. No base quality values were provided; no much bigger clone lies one nucleotide off.

Libraries came from 5' RACE. Sequencing took place on an Illumina HiSeq 2500. A second PCR of roughly 7 to 11 cycles was performed with a sample-barcoded 5' primer and a J-beta primer mix. Each TCR beta cDNA molecule received a unique molecular identifier from a template-switch 5' adaptor carrying 12 random nucleotides. At least 2.5 million CDR3-containing paired-end reads were obtained from each sample. All of the RNA was converted into first-strand cDNA using the Mint cDNA synthesis kit, with a TRBC-specific oligonucleotide serving as the primer. Following uracil-DNA glycosylase treatment, a first 18-cycle PCR with universal primers M1SS and BC2_uni_R was performed on all cDNA. On the study's bioinformatics: Each sample was normalized by randomly selecting 1 million high-quality reads, each carrying a distinct molecular identifier. Instead of being binned into consensus sequences, reads with shared molecular identifiers were discarded. MiTCR, set to a Q25 quality threshold and the strictest error-elimination algorithm, was used for CDR3 identification, clonotype clustering and error correction. A nonparametric unseen species model with Euler transformation was used to estimate a lower bound on total TCR beta diversity. The raw public reads went through TCRdb reprocessing: fastp at Q25, MiXCR clone calling, in-frame beta chains kept. All rows with the same CDR3 protein become a single entry with the most common DNA and genes. The V and J calls shown here were made by TCRdb, not taken from the authors' results. Present in this sample are 550,000 to 800,000 distinct CDR3 sequences, roughly 21% of which were seen just once. The ten largest clones add up to roughly 3.6% of the sample.

The approximately 39 donors, aged roughly 6 to 95 years, were systemically healthy Caucasian individuals from Russia. Around 10 milliliters of peripheral blood were drawn from each donor into EDTA-treated Vacutainer tubes. Ficoll-Paque density-gradient centrifugation was used to isolate PBMCs, with at least 7 million per sample. Total RNA, at least 6 micrograms per sample, was extracted from PBMCs with Trizol reagent. Naive CD45RAhigh/CD27high T cell percentages were measured by flow cytometry on a PBMC aliquot from every donor. Sequenced sample: blood. This TCR came from a man between 65 and 85 years old in good health.

The CDR3 amino acid sequence is: CASSWTRETQYF. The DNA reads as follows: TGCGCCAGCAGCTGGACTAGAGAGACCCAGTACTTC. This sequence uses TRBV5-1 and TRBJ2-5, with 7 central nucleotides matching TRBD2. CDR1 is given as SGHRS and CDR2 as YFSETQ, both from the germline V gene. V loses 3 bases at its end and J loses 4 bases; junction bases beyond the gene matches: 0. The CDR3 numbers 12 residues from cysteine through phenylalanine. CDR3 DNA only is kept here, 36 bases in frame from base 1.